The TCR beta chain under discussion was sequenced for a study of blood T cell repertoires in COVID-19. Across the whole study: T cells, B-cell-depleted T cells, or PBMCs provided the cDNA or gDNA that served as material.

As handled by the study authors: Reference gene primer amplification gave nucleated cell count estimates. The table came from immunoSEQ multiplex PCR; TCRdb's copy has only in-frame clones and leaves some out. The V and J calls and clone size are taken from that table; D and trimming were inferred from the DNA. The repertoire consists of roughly 30,000 clones, with about 80% occurring once and the leading ten covering approximately 42%. This CDR3 is built from 13 residues. Germline V gives CDR1 SQVTM, CDR2 ANQGSEA. Trimming took off 4 bases at V and 7 bases at J, with 14 bases between the two ends. The source of this sequence is a woman aged 80 or older with acute or convalescent COVID-19. The source material was peripheral blood. J is TRBJ2-1 and V is TRBV29-1; D uncertain. The CDR3 DNA reads as TGCAGCGTTGGCGGAGCCTATGGTAATGAGCAGTTCTTC. It is translated as CSVGGAYGNEQFF.